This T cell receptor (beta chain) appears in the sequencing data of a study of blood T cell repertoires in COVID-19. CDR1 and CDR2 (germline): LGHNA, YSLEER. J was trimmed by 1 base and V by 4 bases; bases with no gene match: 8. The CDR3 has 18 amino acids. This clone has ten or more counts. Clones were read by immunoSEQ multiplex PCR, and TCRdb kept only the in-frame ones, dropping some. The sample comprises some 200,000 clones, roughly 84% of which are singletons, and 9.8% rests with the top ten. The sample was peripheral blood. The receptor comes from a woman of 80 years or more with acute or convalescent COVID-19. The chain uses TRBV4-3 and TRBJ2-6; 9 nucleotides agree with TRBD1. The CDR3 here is CASSPGTGFASGANVLTF. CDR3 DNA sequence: TGCGCCAGCAGCCCGGGGACAGGGTTTGCTTCTGGGGCCAACGTCCTGACTTTC.